The clone carrying this T cell receptor (beta chain) was recorded a few times. This sample is drawn from a study of patients and donors after allogeneic stem cell transplantation. TCRdb re-analysed the RT-PCR reads in MiXCR, keeping a single row per CDR3 protein. The sample holds hundreds of thousands of distinct CDR3 sequences; roughly 16% are singletons and the top ten take around 7.9%. CDR3 length: 15 residues. Trimming removed 5 bases from V and 1 base from J; junction bases left unmatched: 7. The germline V gene has CDR1 SGHVS and CDR2 FNYEAQ. This clonotype was obtained from a human donor who was either an allogeneic HSCT recipient or a stem cell or donor lymphocyte infusion donor (not recorded which). It is not recorded whose cells these are; they may come from a transplant donor. V gene TRBV7-6 combines with J gene TRBJ1-1, with TRBD1 identical over 7 bases. Sample: blood, either unsorted or a sorted T cell fraction (not recorded which). The CDR3 loop is CASSPGGLPNTEAFF. In nucleotides, the CDR3 is TGTGCCAGCAGCCCAGGGGGACTACCGAACACTGAAGCTTTCTTT.